This TCR beta chain was sequenced during a study of OX40 agonist ivuxolimab in advanced cancers. Study-level background: Ivuxolimab, an agonist antibody against OX40 (CD134), was given to patients. Under the entry rules, prior anti-PD-1, anti-PD-L1 or anti-CTLA-4 therapy was allowed, and 40% had some.

Data came from immunoSEQ multiplex PCR; TCRdb stores just in-frame clones and leaves some out. The data hold roughly 60,000 clones, with approximately 90% observed a single time. A single count supports this clone. CDR3 length equals 17 residues. Germline CDR1 is SGDLS and CDR2 is YYNGEE. The trim removed 4 bases at V and 3 bases at J, leaving 7 bases unmatched. The chain has TRBV9 and TRBJ2-2; 12 bases are shared with TRBD2. Sequenced here: CD4+ or CD8+ T cells sorted from blood, sampled in a trial of the OX40 agonist ivuxolimab. This clonotype was obtained from an adult with an advanced solid tumor such as melanoma, head and neck, liver or kidney cancer. Written as DNA, the CDR3 is TGTGCCAGCAGCTATCCCCGACTAGCGGGAGACACCGGGGAGCTGTTTTTT. It encodes CASSYPRLAGDTGELFF.